This T cell receptor (beta chain) emerged from a study of neoadjuvant nivolumab and ipilimumab in lung cancer. Study-level results: Compared with tumor-adjacent uninvolved lung, resected tumors showed greater richness and clonality. From pretherapy to surgery, tumor richness and clonality rose with dual therapy. Higher pretherapy blood TCR richness went with higher resected-tumor richness.

About this clone: What it binds is not known.

Measured with immunoSEQ multiplex PCR; TCRdb has only the in-frame clones, and not every one. The sample records roughly 20,000 clones, approximately 82% being singletons. The ends were cut back, 5 bases at V and 2 bases at J, with 20 bases in the middle. This CDR3 has 16 amino acids. Germline values: CDR1 SGHRS, CDR2 YFSETQ. The sample in question was peripheral blood, obtained before neoadjuvant nivolumab, alone or with ipilimumab. The chain uses TRBV5-1 and TRBJ2-7; a weak D match, TRBD2 (7 bases). The TCR comes from an adult with non-small cell lung cancer. DNA of the CDR3: TGCGCCAGCAGTTATGGGGGGGCTAGCGGAGCCTACGAGCAGTACTTC. Residues: CASSYGGASGAYEQYF.